This T cell receptor beta chain derives from a study of lymphopenia after photon versus proton radiotherapy. The V end was cut by 5 bases, the J end by 6 bases, with 11 bases between. Germline V gives CDR1 LNHDA, CDR2 SQIVND (reference sequence). The CDR3 has 13 amino acids. TCRdb keeps only in-frame clones here, not all; method: immunoSEQ multiplex PCR. This table has roughly 150,000 clones, approximately 86% appearing once. This chain connects TRBV19 to TRBJ1-5; D is uncertain. The input for sequencing was peripheral blood, taken from a patient treated with photon-based radiotherapy. This TCR derives from a man aged 45-65 years with gastric cancer. CDR3 in DNA: TGTGCCAGTAGTGTCCCAGGAGCTCAGCCCCAGCATTTT. As protein: CASSVPGAQPQHF.